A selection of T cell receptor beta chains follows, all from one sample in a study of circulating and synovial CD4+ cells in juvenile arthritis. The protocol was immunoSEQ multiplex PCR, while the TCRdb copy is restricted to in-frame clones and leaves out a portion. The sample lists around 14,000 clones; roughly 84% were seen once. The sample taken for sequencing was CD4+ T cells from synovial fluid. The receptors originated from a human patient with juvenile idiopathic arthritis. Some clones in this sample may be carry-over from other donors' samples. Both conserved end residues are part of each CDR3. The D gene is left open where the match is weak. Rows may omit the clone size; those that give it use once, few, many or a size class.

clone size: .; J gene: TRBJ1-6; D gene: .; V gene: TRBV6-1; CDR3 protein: CASGTRERSPLHF; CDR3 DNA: TGTGCCAGTGGGACACGCGAAAGATCACCCCTCCACTTT
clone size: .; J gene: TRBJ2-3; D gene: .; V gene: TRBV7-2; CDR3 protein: CASSLTDTQYF; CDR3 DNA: TGTGCCAGCAGCCTCACAGATACGCAGTATTTT
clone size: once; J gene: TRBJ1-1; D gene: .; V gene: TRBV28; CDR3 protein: CASSYLSMSTEAFF; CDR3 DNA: TGTGCCAGCAGCTACCTATCCATGAGCACTGAAGCTTTCTTT
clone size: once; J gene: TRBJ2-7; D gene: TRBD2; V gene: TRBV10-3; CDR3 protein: CAISAGGTGVEQYF; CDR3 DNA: TGTGCCATCAGCGCGGGGGGCACGGGGGTCGAGCAGTACTTC
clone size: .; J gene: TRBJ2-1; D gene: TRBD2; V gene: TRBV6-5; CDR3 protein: CASSYLAGEVNEQFF; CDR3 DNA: TGTGCCAGCAGTTACCTAGCGGGAGAAGTAAATGAGCAGTTCTTC
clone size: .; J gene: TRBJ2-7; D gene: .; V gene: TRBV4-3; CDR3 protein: CASSQEVGGTYEQYF; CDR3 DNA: TGCGCCAGCAGCCAAGAGGTGGGGGGTACCTACGAGCAGTACTTC
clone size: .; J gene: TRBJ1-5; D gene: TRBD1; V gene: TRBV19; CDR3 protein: CASHDRTGDQPQHF; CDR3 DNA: TGTGCCAGCCACGACAGGACAGGGGATCAGCCCCAGCATTTT
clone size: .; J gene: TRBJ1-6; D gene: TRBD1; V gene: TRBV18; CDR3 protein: CASSETSGTGGSPLHF; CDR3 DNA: TGTGCCAGCTCCGAAACCTCCGGGACAGGGGGTTCACCCCTCCACTTT
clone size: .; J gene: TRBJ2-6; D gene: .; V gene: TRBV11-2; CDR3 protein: CASSLDRCQLTPGANVLTF; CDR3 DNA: TGTGCCAGCAGCTTAGATCGATGCCAACTTACCCCTGGGGCCAACGTCCTGACTTTC
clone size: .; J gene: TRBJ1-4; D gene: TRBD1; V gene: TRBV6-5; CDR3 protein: CASSSWTGREKLLF; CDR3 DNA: TGTGCCAGCAGTTCTTGGACAGGGAGGGAAAAACTGCTTTTT
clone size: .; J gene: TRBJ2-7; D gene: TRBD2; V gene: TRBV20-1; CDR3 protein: CRAGRAYDQYF; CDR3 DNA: TGCAGAGCGGGACGGGCCTACGATCAGTACTTC
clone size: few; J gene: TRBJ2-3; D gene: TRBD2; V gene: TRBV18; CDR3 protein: CASSPRGGDTQYF; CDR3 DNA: TGTGCCAGCTCACCGCGGGGGGGAGATACGCAGTATTTT
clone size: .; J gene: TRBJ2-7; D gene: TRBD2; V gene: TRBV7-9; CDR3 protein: CASSFGGGAYEQYF; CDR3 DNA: TGTGCCAGCAGCTTCGGCGGGGGGGCGTACGAGCAGTACTTC
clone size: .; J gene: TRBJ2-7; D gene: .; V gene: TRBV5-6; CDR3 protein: CASSLGPTISYEQYF; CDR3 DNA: TGTGCCAGCAGCTTAGGTCCGACTATCTCCTACGAGCAGTACTTC
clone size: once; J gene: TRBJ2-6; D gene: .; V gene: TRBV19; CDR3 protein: CASSRRSGANVLTF; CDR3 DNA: TGTGCCAGTAGTCGGAGATCTGGGGCCAACGTCCTGACTTTC
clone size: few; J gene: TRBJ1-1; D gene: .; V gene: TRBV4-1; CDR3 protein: CASSQAYTEAFF; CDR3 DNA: TGCGCCAGCAGCCAAGCGTACACTGAAGCTTTCTTT
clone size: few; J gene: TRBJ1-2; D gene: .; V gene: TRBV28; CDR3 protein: CASSNRDGYTF; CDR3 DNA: TGTGCCAGCAGTAACAGGGATGGCTACACCTTC
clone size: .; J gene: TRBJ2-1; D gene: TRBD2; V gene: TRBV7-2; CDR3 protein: CASSFGLAGLYNEQFF; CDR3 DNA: TGTGCCAGCAGCTTTGGGCTAGCGGGGCTCTACAATGAGCAGTTCTTC
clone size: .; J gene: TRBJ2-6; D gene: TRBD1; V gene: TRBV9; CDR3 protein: CASSFGTGASGANVLTF; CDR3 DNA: TGTGCCAGCAGCTTTGGGACAGGGGCCTCTGGGGCCAACGTCCTGACTTTC
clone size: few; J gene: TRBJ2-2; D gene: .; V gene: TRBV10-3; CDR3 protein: CAISESERMNTGELFF; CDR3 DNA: TGTGCCATCAGTGAGTCTGAGCGGATGAACACCGGGGAGCTGTTTTTT
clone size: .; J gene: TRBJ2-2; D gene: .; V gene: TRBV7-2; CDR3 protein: CASSLRGLNTGELFF; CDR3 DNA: TGTGCCAGCAGCTTGCGCGGACTGAACACCGGGGAGCTGTTTTTT
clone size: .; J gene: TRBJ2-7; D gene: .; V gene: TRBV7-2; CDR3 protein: CASSGLSDGNPYEQYF; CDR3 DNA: TGTGCCAGCAGTGGGTTGTCTGACGGGAACCCCTACGAGCAGTACTTC
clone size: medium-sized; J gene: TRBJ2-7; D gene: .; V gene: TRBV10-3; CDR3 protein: CATGESEQYF; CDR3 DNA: TGTGCCACCGGAGAGAGCGAGCAGTACTTC
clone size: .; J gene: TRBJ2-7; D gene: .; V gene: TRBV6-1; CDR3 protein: CASSLRESVEQYF; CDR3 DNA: TGTGCCAGCAGTCTTCGGGAGTCGGTCGAGCAGTACTTC
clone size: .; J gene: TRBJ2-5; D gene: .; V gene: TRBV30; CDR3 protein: CAWSVRGNGETQYF; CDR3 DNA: TGTGCCTGGAGTGTGAGGGGGAACGGAGAGACCCAGTACTTC
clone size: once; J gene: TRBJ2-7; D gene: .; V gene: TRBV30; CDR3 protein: CAWSPGFTGYEQYF; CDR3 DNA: TGTGCCTGGAGTCCCGGATTCACGGGATACGAGCAGTACTTC
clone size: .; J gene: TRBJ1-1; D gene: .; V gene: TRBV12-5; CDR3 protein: CASGWLTTEAFF; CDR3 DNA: TGTGCTAGTGGCTGGCTTACCACTGAAGCTTTCTTT
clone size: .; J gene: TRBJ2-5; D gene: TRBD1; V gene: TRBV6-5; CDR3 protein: CASSRGTGGMDTQYF; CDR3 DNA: TGTGCCAGCAGTCGCGGGACAGGGGGCATGGATACCCAGTACTTC
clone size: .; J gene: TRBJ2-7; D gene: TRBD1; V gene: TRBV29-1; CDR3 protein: CSVSGTGYYEQYF; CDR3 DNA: TGCAGCGTATCCGGGACAGGGTACTACGAGCAGTACTTC
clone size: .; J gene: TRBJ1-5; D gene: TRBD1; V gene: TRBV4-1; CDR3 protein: CASSFRGQDSNQPQHF; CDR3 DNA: TGCGCCAGCAGCTTCCGGGGACAGGATAGCAATCAGCCCCAGCATTTT
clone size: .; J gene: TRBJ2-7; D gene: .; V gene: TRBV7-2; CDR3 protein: CASSLLRSEQYF; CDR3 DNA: TGTGCCAGCAGCCTCTTGAGGAGCGAGCAGTACTTC
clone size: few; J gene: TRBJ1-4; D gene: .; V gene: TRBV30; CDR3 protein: CAWAPGLNEKLFF; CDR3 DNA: TGTGCCTGGGCGCCGGGACTTAATGAAAAACTGTTTTTT
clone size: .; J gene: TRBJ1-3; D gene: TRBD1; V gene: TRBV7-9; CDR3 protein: CASNPDRPSGNTIYF; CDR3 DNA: TGTGCCAGCAACCCGGACAGGCCTTCTGGAAACACCATATATTTT
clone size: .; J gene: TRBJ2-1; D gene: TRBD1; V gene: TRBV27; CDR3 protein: CATTGTGMFSQFF; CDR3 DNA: TGTGCCACCACCGGGACAGGGATGTTTTCTCAGTTCTTC
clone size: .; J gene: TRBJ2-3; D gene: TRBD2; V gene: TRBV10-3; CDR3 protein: CAIQDGTSGALEKYF; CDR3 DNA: TGTGCCATCCAAGACGGGACTAGCGGGGCATTAGAGAAGTATTTT
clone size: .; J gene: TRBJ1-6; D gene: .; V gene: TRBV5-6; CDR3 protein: CASSFRGEGSPLHF; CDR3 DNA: TGTGCCAGCAGCTTCCGGGGTGAGGGTTCACCCCTCCACTTT
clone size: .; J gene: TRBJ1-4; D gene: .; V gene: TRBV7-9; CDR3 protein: CASSPTRSGEKLFF; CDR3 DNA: TGTGCCAGCAGCCCCACAAGGTCAGGTGAAAAACTGTTTTTT
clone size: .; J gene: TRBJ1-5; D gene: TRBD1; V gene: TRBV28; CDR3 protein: CASRPRQGASQPQHF; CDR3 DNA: TGTGCCAGCAGACCCAGACAGGGGGCATCTCAGCCCCAGCATTTT
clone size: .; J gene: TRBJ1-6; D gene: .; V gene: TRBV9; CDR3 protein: CASSVDSSYNSPLHF; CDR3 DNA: TGTGCCAGCAGCGTAGACAGCTCCTATAATTCACCCCTCCACTTT
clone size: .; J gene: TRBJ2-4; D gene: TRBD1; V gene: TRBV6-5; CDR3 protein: CASSYAYSGGSGIQYF; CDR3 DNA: TGTGCCAGCAGTTACGCGTACTCAGGGGGTTCGGGCATTCAGTACTTC
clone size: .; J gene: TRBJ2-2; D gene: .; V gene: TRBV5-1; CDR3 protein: CASSLSGVLNTGELFF; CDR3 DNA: TGCGCCAGCAGCTTGTCAGGGGTTCTGAACACCGGGGAGCTGTTTTTT
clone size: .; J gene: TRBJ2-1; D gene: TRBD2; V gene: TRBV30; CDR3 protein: CAWSLAGGPSGNEQFF; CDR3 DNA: TGTGCCTGGAGTCTAGCGGGAGGGCCTTCGGGCAATGAGCAGTTCTTC
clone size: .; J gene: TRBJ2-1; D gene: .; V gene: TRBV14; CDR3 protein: CASSQVGAGGNEQFF; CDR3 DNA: TGTGCCAGCAGCCAAGTTGGGGCAGGCGGCAATGAGCAGTTCTTC
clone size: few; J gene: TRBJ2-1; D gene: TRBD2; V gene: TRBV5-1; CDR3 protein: CASSLGPSGSTDEQFF; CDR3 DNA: TGCGCCAGCAGCTTGGGTCCTAGCGGGAGTACCGATGAGCAGTTCTTC
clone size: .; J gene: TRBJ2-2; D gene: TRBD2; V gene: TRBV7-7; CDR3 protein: CASSSSSGGYGGELFF; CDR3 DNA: TGTGCCAGCAGCTCCTCCTCGGGGGGGTACGGGGGGGAGCTGTTTTTT